This T cell receptor beta chain emerged from a study of T cells after yellow fever vaccination. The study, taken as a whole, reports: Few clonotypes appeared in both CD4 and CD8 compartments.

Trimming cost V 3 bases and J 4 bases; bases outside gene matches: 5. The CDR3 runs to 15 residues. Germline CDR1 is LGHNA and CDR2 is YSLEER. The sample holds a few counts of this clonotype. Its cognate antigen is unknown. TCRdb ran MiXCR on the 5' RACE reads and lists one entry per CDR3 protein. In the table there are some 320,000 distinct CDR3 sequences, about 10% of which are singletons. V gene TRBV4-3 combines with J gene TRBJ2-1; 8 positions match TRBD1. This specimen consisted of CD4+ T cells sorted from PBMCs, obtained 45 days after the yellow fever booster vaccination. This sequence originates from a man younger than 30 who received the YFV17D yellow fever vaccine. The chain's CDR3 is CASSHTGTGYNEQFF. CDR3 coding DNA: TGCGCCAGCAGCCATACCGGGACAGGATACAATGAGCAGTTCTTC.